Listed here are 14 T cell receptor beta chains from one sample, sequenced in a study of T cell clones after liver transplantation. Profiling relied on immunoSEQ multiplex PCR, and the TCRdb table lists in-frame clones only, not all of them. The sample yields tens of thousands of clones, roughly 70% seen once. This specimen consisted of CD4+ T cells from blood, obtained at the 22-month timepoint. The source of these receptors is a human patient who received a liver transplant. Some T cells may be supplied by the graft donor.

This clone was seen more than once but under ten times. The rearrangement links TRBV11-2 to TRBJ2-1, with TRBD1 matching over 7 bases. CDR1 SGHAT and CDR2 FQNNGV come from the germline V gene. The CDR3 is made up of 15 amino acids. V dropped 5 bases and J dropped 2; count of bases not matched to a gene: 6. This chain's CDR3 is CASSPTGDTYNEQFF. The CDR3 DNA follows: TGTGCCAGCAGCCCCACAGGGGATACCTACAATGAGCAGTTCTTC.

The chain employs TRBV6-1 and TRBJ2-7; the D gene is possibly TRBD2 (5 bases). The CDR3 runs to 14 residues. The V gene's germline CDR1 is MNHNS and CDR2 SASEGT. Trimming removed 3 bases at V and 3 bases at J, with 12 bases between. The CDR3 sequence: CASSDPLDIYEQYF. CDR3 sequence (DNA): TGTGCCAGCAGTGACCCACTAGACATCTACGAGCAGTACTTC.

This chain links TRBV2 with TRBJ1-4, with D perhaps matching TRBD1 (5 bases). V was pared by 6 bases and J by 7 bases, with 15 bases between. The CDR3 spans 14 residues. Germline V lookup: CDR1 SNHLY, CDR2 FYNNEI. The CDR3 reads CASSLQGSGEKLFF. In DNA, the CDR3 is TGTGCCAGCAGCCTCCAGGGATCCGGTGAAAAACTGTTTTTT.

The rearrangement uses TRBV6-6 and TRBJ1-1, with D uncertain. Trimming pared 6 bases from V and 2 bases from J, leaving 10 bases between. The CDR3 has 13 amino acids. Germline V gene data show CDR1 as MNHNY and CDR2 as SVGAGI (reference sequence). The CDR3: CASSLERNTEAFF. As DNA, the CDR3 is TGTGCCAGCAGCCTCGAGAGAAACACTGAAGCTTTCTTT.

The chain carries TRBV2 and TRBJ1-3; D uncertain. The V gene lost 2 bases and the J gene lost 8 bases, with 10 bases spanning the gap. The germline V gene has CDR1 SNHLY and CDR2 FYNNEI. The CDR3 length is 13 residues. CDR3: CASSETLDDTIYF. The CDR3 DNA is TGTGCCAGCAGTGAAACCCTTGATGACACCATATATTTT.

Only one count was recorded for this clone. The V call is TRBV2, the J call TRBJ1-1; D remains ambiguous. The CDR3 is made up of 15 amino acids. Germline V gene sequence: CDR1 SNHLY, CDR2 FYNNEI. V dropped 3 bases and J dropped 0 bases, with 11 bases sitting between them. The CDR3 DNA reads TGTGCCAGCAGTGAGTTGGAGGATATGAACACTGAAGCTTTCTTT. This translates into CASSELEDMNTEAFF.

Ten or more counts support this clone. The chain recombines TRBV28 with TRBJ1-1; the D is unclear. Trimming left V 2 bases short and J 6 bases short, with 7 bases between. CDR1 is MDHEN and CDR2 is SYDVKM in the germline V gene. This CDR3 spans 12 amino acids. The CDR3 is CASSLVYAEAFF. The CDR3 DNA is TGTGCCAGCAGTTTAGTATACGCTGAAGCTTTCTTT.

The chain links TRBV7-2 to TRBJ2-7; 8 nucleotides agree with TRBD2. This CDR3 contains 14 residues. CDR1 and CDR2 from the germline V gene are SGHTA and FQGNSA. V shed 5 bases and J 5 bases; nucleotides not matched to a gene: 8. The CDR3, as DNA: TGTGCCAGCAGCGCCCATCGTAGCGGGAACGAGCAGTACTTC. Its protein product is CASSAHRSGNEQYF.

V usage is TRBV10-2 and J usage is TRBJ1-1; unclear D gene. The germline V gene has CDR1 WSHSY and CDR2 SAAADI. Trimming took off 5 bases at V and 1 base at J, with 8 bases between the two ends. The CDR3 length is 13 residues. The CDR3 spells CASSLDGNTEAFF. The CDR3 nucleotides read TGCGCCAGCAGTCTGGACGGGAACACTGAAGCTTTCTTT.

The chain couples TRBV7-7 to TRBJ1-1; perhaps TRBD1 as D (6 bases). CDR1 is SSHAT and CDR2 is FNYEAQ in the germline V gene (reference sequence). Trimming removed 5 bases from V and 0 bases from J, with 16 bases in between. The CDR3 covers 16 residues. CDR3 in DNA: TGTGCCAGCAGCGCCCTCTGGGGGGCCATGAACACTGAAGCTTTCTTT. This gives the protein CASSALWGAMNTEAFF.

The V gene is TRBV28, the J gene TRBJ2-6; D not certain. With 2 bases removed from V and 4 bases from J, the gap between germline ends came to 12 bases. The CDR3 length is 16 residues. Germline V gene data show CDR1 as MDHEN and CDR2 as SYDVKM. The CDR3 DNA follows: TGTGCCAGCAGTTTAGGGAAGGGCGGCGGGGCCAACGTCCTGACTTTC. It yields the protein CASSLGKGGGANVLTF.

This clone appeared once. In DNA form, the CDR3 reads TGTGCCAGCAGCCAAGAAAGGGGCAGGGATACTGAAGCTTTCTTT. Translating it yields CASSQERGRDTEAFF. The gene calls are TRBV4-2 and TRBJ1-1, with a tentative D call TRBD1 (5 bases). Trimming pared 0 bases from V and 5 bases from J, leaving 13 bases between. CDR3 length: 15 amino acids. Germline V CDR1 and CDR2: LGHNA, YNFKEQ.

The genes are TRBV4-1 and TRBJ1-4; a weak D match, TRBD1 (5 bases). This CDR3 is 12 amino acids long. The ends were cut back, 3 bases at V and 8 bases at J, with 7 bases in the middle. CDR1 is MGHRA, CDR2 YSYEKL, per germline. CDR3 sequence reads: CASSHRGEKLFF. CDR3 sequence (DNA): TGCGCCAGCAGCCATAGGGGAGAAAAACTGTTTTTT.

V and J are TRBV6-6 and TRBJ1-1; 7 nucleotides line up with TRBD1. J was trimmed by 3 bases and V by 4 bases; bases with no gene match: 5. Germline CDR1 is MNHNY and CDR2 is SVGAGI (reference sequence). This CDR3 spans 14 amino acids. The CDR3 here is CASSSRGRDTEAFF. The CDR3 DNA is TGTGCCAGCAGTTCAAGGGGGCGGGACACTGAAGCTTTCTTT.